This T cell receptor beta chain was observed in a study of Graves' ophthalmopathy and Graves' hyperthyroidism. Turning to the study itself: Peripheral blood sampling preceded any treatment and occurred at initial diagnosis.

Broader study findings: Detected in blood as well were most expanded thyroid clonotypes with frequency above 0.001.

Other autoimmune diseases, uncontrolled infections, pregnancy and lactation each led to patient exclusion. Clinical symptoms and serum thyroxine were used for diagnosis; TRAb, thyroid ultrasound and orbital computed tomography were also relied on. The germline gives CDR1 MNHEY, CDR2 SVGEGT. The ends were cut back, 2 bases at V and 2 bases at J, with 6 bases in the middle. CDR3 size: 13 residues. Amplification from RNA transcripts yielded the TCR beta CDR3 regions. The library came from an HTBI-primed first-round RT-PCR and a second-round multiplex PCR. TCRdb processed the multiplex PCR reads anew with MiXCR; each CDR3 protein has one entry. The sample has about 340,000 distinct CDR3 sequences, under 20% seen once. This clonotype has ten or more counts. Its target is not known.

J is TRBJ1-2 and V is TRBV6-2 or TRBV6-3; TRBD1 is a possible D gene (5 bases). The sample comprised peripheral blood. The TCR comes from an adult man with Graves' ophthalmopathy. The CDR3 DNA reads as TGTGCCAGCAGTTACCGGGACAACTATGGCTACACCTTC. Its translation: CASSYRDNYGYTF.